This is a list of T cell receptor beta chains from one sample in a study of T cell responses to AZD1222 COVID-19 vaccine. This table comes from immunoSEQ multiplex PCR, and its TCRdb copy is limited to in-frame clones, with some not included. The sample yields fewer than 110,000 clones, about 90% seen once. The specimen was peripheral blood, collected 28 days after the second AZD1222 dose. The receptor source for this set is an adult who received the AZD1222 COVID-19 vaccine. Both conserved end residues are part of each CDR3. Each record gives: V gene, clone size, J gene, D gene, CDR3 DNA, CDR3 protein. D genes are given only for firm matches. Clone size appears in some rows only: once, few, many, or a class for an expanded clone.

TRBV5-1	NA	TRBJ2-7	TRBD2	TGCGCCAGCAGCTTGTCTGGGACTAGTCTCTACGAGCAGTACTTC	CASSLSGTSLYEQYF
TRBV3-1/TRBV3-2	NA	TRBJ2-5	NA	TGTGCCAGCAGCCGCCTCGGGGAGGCAGAGACCCAGTACTTC	CASSRLGEAETQYF
TRBV6-5	NA	TRBJ1-5	NA	TGTGCCAGCACGTTGGGACGGAGCAATCAGCCCCAGCATTTT	CASTLGRSNQPQHF
TRBV11-1	NA	TRBJ2-2	NA	TGTGCCAGCAGCGGCCCTACCGGGCTAAGAACCGGGGAGCTGTTTTTT	CASSGPTGLRTGELFF
TRBV2	few	TRBJ2-7	TRBD1	TGTGCCAGCTCACAGGGGGCAAGAAGCTCCTACGAGCAGTACTTC	CASSQGARSSYEQYF
TRBV2	once	TRBJ1-2	NA	TGTGCCAGCAGTGGCTTCCGAGCTAACTATGGCTACACCTTC	CASSGFRANYGYTF
TRBV9	NA	TRBJ1-3	NA	TGTGCCAGCAGCGTAGGAGCTTCGAGCTCTGGAAACACCATATATTTT	CASSVGASSSGNTIYF
TRBV28	NA	TRBJ1-2	NA	TGTGCCAGCAGTCCCGGCCGGGGTTATGGCTACACCTTC	CASSPGRGYGYTF
TRBV19	NA	TRBJ2-1	TRBD2	TGTGCCAGTATCCTGACTAGCGGGGGTAGGAATGAGCAGTTCTTC	CASILTSGGRNEQFF
TRBV10-3	NA	TRBJ2-1	TRBD1	TGTGCCAGTACAACGCCGGGACAGGGGTTTAATGAGCAGTTCTTC	CASTTPGQGFNEQFF
TRBV28	NA	TRBJ2-1	TRBD1	TGTGCCAGCAACTACCCCCGGGACAGGGGCTACAATGAGCAGTTCTTC	CASNYPRDRGYNEQFF
TRBV27	NA	TRBJ2-7	NA	TGTGCCAGCAGTTTATCGTCTGGGGGCTCCTACGAGCAGTACTTC	CASSLSSGGSYEQYF
TRBV7-9	NA	TRBJ2-3	NA	TGTGCCAGCAGCTTTGGCACAGATACGCAGTATTTT	CASSFGTDTQYF